The subject of this entry is one T cell receptor (beta chain). Its antigen is unknown. Trimming at V came to 0 bases and at J to 3 bases, leaving 11 bases not matched to a gene. Germline V gives CDR1 MNHEY, CDR2 SVGAGI. CDR3 size: 18 residues. This sample was taken from a study of post-analysis software for immune sequencing data. The study's findings and limits: F-measure co-clustering was strong for batch-matched samples. There were a handful of TRBV segments more frequent in patients than controls, and TRBV5-6, TRBV5-1 and TRBV20-1 were among them.

Unique molecular identifiers tagged the TCR beta cDNA libraries. With roughly 0.95 to 11 million T cells as the source, about half a million cDNA molecules resulted. TCRdb analysed the PCR reads with MiXCR anew, one entry per CDR3 protein. The sample yields hundreds of thousands of distinct CDR3 sequences, about 39% seen once. This sequence was found in a girl aged 2 to 9 with multiple sclerosis. Input material: blood. The chain recombines TRBV6-5 with TRBJ1-1; TRBD1 aligns across 9 bases. The CDR3 nucleotides read TGTGCCAGCAGTTACTCGGTGCCGACAGGGGGTTTTGACACTGAAGCTTTCTTT. Translation: CASSYSVPTGGFDTEAFF.